A selection of T cell receptor beta chains follows, all from one sample in a study of T cells after yellow fever vaccination. TCRdb called the 5' RACE reads again in MiXCR, with one record for every CDR3 protein. Of just over 250,000 distinct CDR3 sequences in the sample, roughly 5.6% were seen once. The sample in question was CD4+ T cells sorted from PBMCs, obtained on the day of the yellow fever booster vaccination. Source of these receptors: a young man who received the YFV17D yellow fever vaccine. CDR3s include the opening cysteine and the closing phenylalanine or tryptophan. The order of the fields is J gene, V gene, CDR3 protein.

TRBJ2-1 TRBV7-6 CASSLGREQFF
TRBJ2-1 TRBV6-5 CASRPRLAGTDEQFF
TRBJ2-2 TRBV6-5 CASSRDSGTGELFF
TRBJ2-1 TRBV7-3 CASSPPGGTEQFF
TRBJ1-1 TRBV6-1 CASSDNLGGIRPEAFF
TRBJ2-5 TRBV7-2 CASSLLGGEAETQYF
TRBJ1-2 TRBV7-2 CASSSNTGYGYTF
TRBJ2-3 TRBV9 CASSLEPGTDTQYF
TRBJ2-2 TRBV20-1 CSAKNPLNTGELFF
TRBJ1-2 TRBV20-1 CSAASGRWDNYGYTF
TRBJ1-2 TRBV6-2/TRBV6-3 CASSPDRIPYGYTF
TRBJ2-5 TRBV9 CASSADREETQYF
TRBJ2-6 TRBV5-1 CASSLWDQQRASGANVLTF
TRBJ1-6 TRBV7-9 CASSSWAGAGGLDSPLHF
TRBJ2-3 TRBV7-2 CASSSRRAGTTDTQYF
TRBJ2-3 TRBV5-1 CASSDRDWYTDTQYF
TRBJ2-7 TRBV4-3 CASSHGGGYEQYF
TRBJ2-5 TRBV7-2 CASSSMTGGTQYF
TRBJ1-1 TRBV7-2 CASSLGGGGSDTEAFF